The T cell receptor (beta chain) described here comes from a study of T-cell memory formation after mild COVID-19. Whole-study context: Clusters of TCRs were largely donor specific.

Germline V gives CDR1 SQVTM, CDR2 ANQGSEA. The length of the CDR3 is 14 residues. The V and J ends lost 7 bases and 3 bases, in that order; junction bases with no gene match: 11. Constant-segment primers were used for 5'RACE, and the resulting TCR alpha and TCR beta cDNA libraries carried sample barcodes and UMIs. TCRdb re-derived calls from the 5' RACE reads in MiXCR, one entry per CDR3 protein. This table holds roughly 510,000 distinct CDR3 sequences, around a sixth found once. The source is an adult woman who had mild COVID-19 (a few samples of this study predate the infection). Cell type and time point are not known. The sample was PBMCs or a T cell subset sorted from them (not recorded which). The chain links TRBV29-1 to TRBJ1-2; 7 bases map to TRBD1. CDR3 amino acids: CSAVGQQDYYGYTF. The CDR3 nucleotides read TGCAGCGCAGTGGGACAGCAAGACTACTATGGCTACACCTTC.